The 9 T cell receptor beta chains presented below share a single source sample, sequenced in a study of T-cell reconstitution after alpha-beta-depleted transplantation in children. Unique molecular identifiers were used to barcode this TCRbeta library. One entry per CDR3 protein, called by TCRdb with MiXCR from the PCR reads. The sample has about 980,000 distinct CDR3 sequences, roughly 29% seen once. Here the sequenced sample was PBMCs, mostly from graft donor cells, taken 360 days after TCRalphabeta/CD19-depleted stem cell transplant. These receptors all stem from a boy younger than two who had a stem cell transplant for SCID, so the T cells may come from the graft donor.

V is TRBV20-1 and J is TRBJ2-5; 13 nucleotides line up with TRBD2. CDR3 size: 14 residues. Per germline, CDR1 DFQATT and CDR2 SNEGSKA (reference sequence). Trimming cost V 5 bases and J 9 bases; bases outside gene matches: 9. The CDR3 loop reads CSAGTSGILGAQYF. The CDR3 DNA reads TGCAGTGCTGGGACTAGCGGGATACTGGGGGCCCAGTACTTC.

Only a few counts were recorded for this clonotype. The rearrangement links TRBV5-6 to TRBJ2-5, with D perhaps assigned TRBD1 or TRBD2 (6 bases each). Germline assignment: CDR1 SGHDT and CDR2 YYEEEE. The CDR3 totals 15 residues. Trimming removed 1 base from V and 5 bases from J, with 15 bases in between. CDR3 in amino acids: CASSLYGGGWETQYF. CDR3 DNA sequence: TGTGCCAGCAGCTTGTATGGAGGGGGTTGGGAGACCCAGTACTTC.

This clonotype was seen repeatedly, ten times or more. The chain links TRBV5-6 to TRBJ2-7; no clear D. The CDR3 is 11 amino acids. CDR1 and CDR2 (germline): SGHDT, YYEEEE. Trimming took 2 bases from V and 4 from J, leaving 4 bases between them. Here the CDR3 reads CASSFQYEQYF. DNA for the CDR3: TGTGCCAGCAGCTTCCAGTACGAGCAGTACTTC.

The V call is TRBV6-1, the J call TRBJ2-6; 12 bases are a match to TRBD1. The CDR3 length is 18 residues. Germline V gene sequence: CDR1 MNHNS, CDR2 SASEGT. With 2 bases clipped from V and 4 bases from J, the junction kept 6 bases outside the gene matches. The CDR3: CASSESGQGALGANVLTF. CDR3 DNA sequence: TGTGCCAGCAGTGAATCGGGACAGGGGGCGCTGGGGGCCAACGTCCTGACTTTC.

The sample holds a few counts of this clonotype. The rearrangement joins TRBV7-8 to TRBJ1-1; D remains unclear. Germline values: CDR1 SGHVS, CDR2 FQNEAQ. Trimming shortened V by 4 bases and J by 0 bases, and 6 bases separated the two germline ends. CDR3 size: 13 residues. CDR3 DNA: TGTGCCAGCAGCTACGTTATGAACACTGAAGCTTTCTTT. It encodes CASSYVMNTEAFF.

The CDR3 loop reads CSARDRREGETQYF. CDR3 bases: TGCAGTGCTAGAGATCGCCGGGAAGGGGAGACCCAGTACTTC. The gene calls are TRBV20-1 and TRBJ2-5; perhaps TRBD2 as D (5 bases). CDR1 is DFQATT and CDR2 is SNEGSKA in the germline V gene (reference sequence). The CDR3 contains 14 residues. V shed 0 bases and J shed 5 bases, with 13 bases lying between them.

The chain recombines TRBV12-3 or TRBV12-4 with TRBJ2-1, with D perhaps matching TRBD1 (5 bases). Trimming shortened V by 7 bases and J by 5 bases, and 12 bases separated the two germline ends. CDR3 size: 13 residues. The CDR3 coding sequence is TGTGCCAGCACCCTGACAGCCGACAATGAGCAGTTCTTC. Encoded protein: CASTLTADNEQFF.

The chain carries TRBV18 and TRBJ2-2, with D hard to call. V lost 3 bases and J 5 bases, leaving 13 bases between the germline ends. Germline CDR1 reads KGHSH; CDR2 reads LQKENI. The CDR3 has 15 residues. The CDR3 DNA reads as TGTGCCAGCTCACCCCGACCTCTTCCAACCGGGGAGCTGTTTTTT. It codes for CASSPRPLPTGELFF.

This clonotype was observed a single time. The CDR3 carries no conserved terminal phenylalanine or tryptophan, so it likely arises from a read error. The V and J genes are TRBV4-3 and TRBJ2-5; TRBD2 might be the D (6 bases). V shed 2 bases and J shed 5 bases, with 9 bases lying between them. Germline CDR1 is LGHNA and CDR2 is YSLEER. The CDR3 length is 13 residues. The CDR3, as DNA: TGCGCCAGCAGCCAATGGAGGGAGGAGACCCAGTACTAC. Translation: CASSQWREETQYY.